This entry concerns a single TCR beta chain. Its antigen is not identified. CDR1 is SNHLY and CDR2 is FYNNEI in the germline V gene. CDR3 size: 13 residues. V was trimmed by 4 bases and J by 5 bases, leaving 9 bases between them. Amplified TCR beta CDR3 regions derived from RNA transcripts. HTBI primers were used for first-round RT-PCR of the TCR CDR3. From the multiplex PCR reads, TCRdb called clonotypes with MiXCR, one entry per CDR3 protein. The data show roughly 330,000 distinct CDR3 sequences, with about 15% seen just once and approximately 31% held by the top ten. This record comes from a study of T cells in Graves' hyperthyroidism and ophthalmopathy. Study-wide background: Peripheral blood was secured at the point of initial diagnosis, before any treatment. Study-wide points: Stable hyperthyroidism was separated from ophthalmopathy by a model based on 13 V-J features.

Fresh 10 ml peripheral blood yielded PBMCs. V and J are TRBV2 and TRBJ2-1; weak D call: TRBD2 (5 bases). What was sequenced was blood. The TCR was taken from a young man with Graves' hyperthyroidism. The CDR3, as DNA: TGTGCCAGCAGTGCCGGGAAACACAATGAGCAGTTCTTC. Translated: CASSAGKHNEQFF. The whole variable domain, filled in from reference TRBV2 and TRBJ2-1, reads EPEVTQTPSHQVTQMGQEVILRCVPISNHLYFYWYRQILGQKVEFLVSFYNNEISEKSEIFDDQFSVERPDGSNFTLKIRSTKLEDSAMYFCASSAGKHNEQFFGPGTRLTVL.